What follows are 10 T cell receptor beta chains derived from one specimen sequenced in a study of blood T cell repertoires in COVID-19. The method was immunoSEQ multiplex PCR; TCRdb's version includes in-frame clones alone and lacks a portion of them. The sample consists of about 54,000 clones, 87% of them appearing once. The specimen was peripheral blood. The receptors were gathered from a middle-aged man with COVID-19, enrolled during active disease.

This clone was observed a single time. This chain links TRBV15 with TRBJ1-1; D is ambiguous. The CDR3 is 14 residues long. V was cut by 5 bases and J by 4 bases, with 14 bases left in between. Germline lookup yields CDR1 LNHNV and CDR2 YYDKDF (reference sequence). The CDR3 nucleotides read TGTGCCACCAGCTCCCACCCCGCGGGCACTGAAGCTTTCTTT. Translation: CATSSHPAGTEAFF.

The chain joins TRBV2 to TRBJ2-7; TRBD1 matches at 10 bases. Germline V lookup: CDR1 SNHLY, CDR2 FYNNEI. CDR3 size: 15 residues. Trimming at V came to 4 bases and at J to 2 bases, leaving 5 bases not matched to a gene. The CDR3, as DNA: TGTGCCAGCAGTGGTTTAGGACAGGGGGCCTACGAGCAGTACTTC. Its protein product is CASSGLGQGAYEQYF. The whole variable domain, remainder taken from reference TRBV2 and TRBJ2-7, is EPEVTQTPSHQVTQMGQEVILRCVPISNHLYFYWYRQILGQKVEFLVSFYNNEISEKSEIFDDQFSVERPDGSNFTLKIRSTKLEDSAMYFCASSGLGQGAYEQYFGPGTRLTVT.

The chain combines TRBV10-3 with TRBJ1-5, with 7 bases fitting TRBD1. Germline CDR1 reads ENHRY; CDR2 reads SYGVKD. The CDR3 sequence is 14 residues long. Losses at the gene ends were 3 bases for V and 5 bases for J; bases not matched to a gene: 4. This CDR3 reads CAISDGGGDQPQHF. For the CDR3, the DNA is TGTGCCATCAGTGATGGAGGGGGCGATCAGCCCCAGCATTTT.

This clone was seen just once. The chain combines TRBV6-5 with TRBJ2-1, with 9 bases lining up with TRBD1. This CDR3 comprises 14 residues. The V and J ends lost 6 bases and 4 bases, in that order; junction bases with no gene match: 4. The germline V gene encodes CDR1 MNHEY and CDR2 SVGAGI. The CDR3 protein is CASRTGGTYNEQFF. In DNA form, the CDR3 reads TGTGCCAGCAGAACAGGGGGCACGTACAATGAGCAGTTCTTC.

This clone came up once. As DNA, the CDR3 is TGTGCCAGCACCCCCTGGAGGGGACAGCCCCAGCATTTT. This encodes CASTPWRGQPQHF. The chain uses TRBV27 and TRBJ1-5; D is possibly TRBD1 (5 bases). CDR3 size: 13 residues. CDR1 and CDR2 from the germline V gene are MNHEY and SMNVEV (reference sequence). Trimming pared 7 bases from V and 7 bases from J, leaving 14 bases between.

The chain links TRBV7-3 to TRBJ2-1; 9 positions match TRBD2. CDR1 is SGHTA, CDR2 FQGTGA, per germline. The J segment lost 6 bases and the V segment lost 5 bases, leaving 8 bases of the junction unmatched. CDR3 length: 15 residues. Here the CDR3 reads CASSAAGGLSNEQFF. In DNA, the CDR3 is TGTGCCAGCAGCGCGGCGGGAGGGCTGAGCAATGAGCAGTTCTTC.

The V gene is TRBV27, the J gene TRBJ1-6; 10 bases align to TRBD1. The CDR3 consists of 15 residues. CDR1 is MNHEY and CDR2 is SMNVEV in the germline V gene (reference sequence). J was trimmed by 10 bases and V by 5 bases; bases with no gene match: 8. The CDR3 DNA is TGTGCCAGCAGTGCAGGGACAGGGGTGAGGTCACCCCTCCACTTT. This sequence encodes CASSAGTGVRSPLHF.

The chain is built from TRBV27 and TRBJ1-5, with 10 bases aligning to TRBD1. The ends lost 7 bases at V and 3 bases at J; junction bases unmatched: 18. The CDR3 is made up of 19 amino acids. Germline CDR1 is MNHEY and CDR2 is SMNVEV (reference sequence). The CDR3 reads CASTAGTGALQDSNQPQHF. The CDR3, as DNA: TGTGCCAGCACCGCCGGGACAGGGGCCTTACAGGACTCCAATCAGCCCCAGCATTTT.

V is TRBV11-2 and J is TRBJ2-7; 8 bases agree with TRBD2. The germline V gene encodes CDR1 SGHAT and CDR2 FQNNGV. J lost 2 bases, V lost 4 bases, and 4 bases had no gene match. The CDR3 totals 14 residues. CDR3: CASSSTSGPYEQYF. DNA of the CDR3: TGTGCCAGCAGCTCCACTAGCGGACCCTACGAGCAGTACTTC.

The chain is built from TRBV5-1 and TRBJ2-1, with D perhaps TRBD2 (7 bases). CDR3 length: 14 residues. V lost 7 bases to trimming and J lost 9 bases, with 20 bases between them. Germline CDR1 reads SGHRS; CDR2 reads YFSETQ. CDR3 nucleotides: TGCGCCAGCGAAGGGGGGGGCGGTAGAGGTGAGCAGTTCTTC. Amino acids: CASEGGGGRGEQFF.